This T cell receptor beta chain is drawn from a study of T cells in Graves' hyperthyroidism and ophthalmopathy (dated by TCRdb to 2018 to 2020). Broadly, across the study: Peripheral blood samples were taken at the time of initial diagnosis, prior to any treatment. TCR V-J signatures able to tell the groups apart were searched for in a discovery cohort of around 95 patients, of whom roughly 42 had Graves' ophthalmopathy and some 60 had stable Graves' hyperthyroidism. An independent validation cohort of some 18 hyperthyroidism patients and 17 patients who later progressed to ophthalmopathy tested prospective prediction of ophthalmopathy. The 75 to 100 discovery patients were randomly split 7:3 into training and test sets. The study also compared thyroid tissue and blood T-cell repertoires from over 5 Graves' hyperthyroidism patients. Once sampling was done, hyperthyroidism patients were given methimazole at a starting dose of 30 mg daily, whereas ophthalmopathy patients were given high-dose intravenous methylprednisolone. TCR Vbeta CDR3 sequencing of 140 or so peripheral blood samples (more than 40 ophthalmopathy, approximately 80 hyperthyroidism and around 17 progressor patients) is reported in the paper. General findings and caveats noted by the study authors: Ophthalmopathy was separated from stable hyperthyroidism by a 13 V-J signature model, with over 85% sensitivity and 81% to 82% specificity obtained in cross-validation and 80%/75% obtained in testing. Blood samples also contained most of the expanded thyroid clonotypes (frequency above 0.001), which suggests that blood repertoires may reflect thyroid immune responses. Sample size was not statistically predetermined, and blinding of investigators to group allocation was not performed. In validation, the model predicted progression to ophthalmopathy with 65% to 71% sensitivity and roughly 75% specificity, a median of about 6.7 months before onset.

The germline V gene (reference sequence) specifies SGHKS as CDR1 and YYEKEE as CDR2. The CDR3 spans 18 residues, from the cysteine through the phenylalanine. The sequence is cut down to CDR3 DNA, 54 bases in frame from base 1. Trimming takes 3 bases from V and 0 bases from J, and the germline ends sit 21 bases apart. Graves' hyperthyroidism was defined as stable when no progression to ophthalmopathy occurred over 18 months of follow-up. Hyperthyroidism patients were aged 18 to 65 years and newly diagnosed, with disease duration of less than 2 months. Any patient with an uncontrolled infection, another autoimmune disease, pregnancy or lactation was excluded. Diagnoses were based on clinical symptoms, serum thyroxine and TRAb, thyroid ultrasound and orbital computed tomography. PBMCs were separated from roughly 10 ml of fresh peripheral blood using Ficoll-Paque density gradient centrifugation. Total RNA was extracted with Trizol reagent, and quality was checked on an Agilent 2100 Bioanalyzer.

This clonotype was detected many times. The specificity of this receptor is unknown. The sample holds no much larger clone one base away, and base qualities are not on file. Amplification of TCR beta CDR3 regions was carried out from RNA transcripts. The TCR CDR3 was subjected to a first round of RT-PCR using the HTBI primer set and the Qiagen OneStep RT-PCR kit. Libraries were constructed in a second round of multiplex PCR, after which size selection and purification were carried out. The libraries were sequenced on an Illumina HiSeq2000 using paired-end 100 bp reads. The study's processing was this. Raw data were processed with SOAPnuke, discarding reads with adapters, uncalled bases, mean Phred below 15, or no exact constant-primer or identifier match. COPE v1.2.5 was used to merge the high-quality paired reads, and each unique nucleotide sequence was defined as a clonotype. MiTCR v1.1 was used to align clonotypes to the IMGT TRBV, TRBD and TRBJ reference segments. The analysis was restricted to V-J combinations with a frequency above 0.0001, which together covered roughly 99% of the repertoires. The TCS score was defined as the ratio of F50 (clonal expansion) to E x V (chaos), calculated using BLOSUM62-based TCRdist between CDR3 peptides within each V-J. Welch's t-statistics and random forest reduced 500 to 550 V-J features to roughly 13, which were used in a naive Bayes classifier (R e1071). TCRdb passed the public sequencing reads through fastp at Q25 and MiXCR, retaining productive beta sequences. Each entry merges the rows of one CDR3 protein and shows their most common DNA and genes. TCRdb's processing, not the authors' own work, is the source of the V and J calls. The sample contains approximately 590,000 distinct CDR3 sequences, around 14% of them found a single time. The top ten constitute approximately 7.4% of the sample.

This TCR was recovered from a woman aged 25-40 years with Graves' hyperthyroidism. In this chain, TRBV5-5 is recombined with TRBJ1-1, and the D gene may be TRBD1, 5 bases matching. The sample comprised blood. Read as DNA, the sequence is TGTGCCAGCAGCTGGACCCCCCCGGGGGGGAGGATGAACACTGAAGCTTTCTTT. This translates into CASSWTPPGGRMNTEAFF.